One and the same sample provided the 27 T cell receptor beta chains below, sequenced in a study of T cells in Graves' hyperthyroidism and ophthalmopathy. TCR beta CDR3 region amplification was performed from RNA transcripts. The HTBI primer set was used in a first-round RT-PCR of the TCR CDR3. TCRdb redid the calling of the multiplex PCR reads with MiXCR, one entry per CDR3 protein. The table lists 560,000 or so distinct CDR3 sequences, just under 20% of them singletons, with 47% in the top ten. Input material: blood. These receptors originate from a man between 35 and 55 years old with Graves' ophthalmopathy.

This clonotype is a singleton in its sample. This chain connects TRBV7-9 to TRBJ2-2; D may be TRBD1 (6 bases). The CDR3 loop spans 15 amino acids. CDR1 SEHNR and CDR2 FQNEAQ come from the germline V gene (reference sequence). Trimming pared 6 bases from V and 4 bases from J, leaving 15 bases between. The CDR3 DNA is TGTGCCAGCAGTCCACAGGGAATGGGCACCGGGGAGCTGTTTTTT. Translated, it gives CASSPQGMGTGELFF.

This clonotype was picked up a small number of times. The rearrangement uses TRBV6-2 or TRBV6-3 and TRBJ1-1, with D possibly TRBD1 on 6 matching bases. Germline CDR1 MNHEY, CDR2 SVGEGT. Trimming removed 5 bases at V and 4 bases at J, with 14 bases between. This CDR3 has 14 amino acids. The CDR3 sequence: CASSTYVRGTEAFF. DNA for the CDR3: TGTGCCAGCAGTACATACGTCAGGGGCACTGAAGCTTTCTTT.

This clonotype was seen ten or more times. CDR3 nucleotide sequence: TGTGCCTGGGCCCTACGGAGGGACACTGAAGCTTTCTTT. Translating it yields CAWALRRDTEAFF. The chain has TRBV30 and TRBJ1-1; D call uncertain. The V end lost 5 bases, the J end lost 3 bases, and 13 bases lay between the germline ends. From germline, CDR1 is GTSNPN and CDR2 SVGIG (reference sequence). The CDR3 loop spans 13 amino acids.

This clonotype has at least ten counts. The chain recombines TRBV12-3 or TRBV12-4 with TRBJ2-2, with TRBD2 identical over 15 bases. The CDR3 consists of 17 residues. V trimming: 5 bases; J trimming: 6 bases; junction bases outside the gene matches: 7. CDR3 sequence reads: CASSGTSGRPQAGELFF. As DNA, the CDR3 is TGTGCCAGCAGTGGGACTAGCGGGAGGCCCCAGGCCGGGGAGCTGTTTTTT.

The chain combines TRBV10-3 with TRBJ2-3; TRBD2 is a possible D gene (6 bases). Germline assignment: CDR1 ENHRY and CDR2 SYGVKD. Trimming stripped 7 bases from V and 3 bases from J, with 14 bases between. The CDR3 length is 14 residues. The CDR3 is CAINYRLATDTQYF. The CDR3 nucleotides are TGTGCCATCAACTATCGGCTAGCGACAGATACGCAGTATTTT.

This clonotype was seen a few times. The V gene is TRBV6-1, the J gene TRBJ2-5; D possibly corresponds to TRBD1 (5 bases). Germline V gene data show CDR1 as MNHNS and CDR2 as SASEGT. The CDR3 has 9 residues. Trimming pared 6 bases from V and 14 bases from J, leaving 10 bases between. The CDR3 region is CASRDMEYF. As DNA, the CDR3 is TGTGCCAGCAGGGACATGGAATACTTC.

Only one count was recorded for this clonotype. The chain couples TRBV20-1 to TRBJ2-6, with D tentatively TRBD1 or TRBD2 (5 bases each). CDR1 and CDR2 (germline): DFQATT, SNEGSKA (reference sequence). The ends were cut back, 4 bases at V and 2 bases at J, with 9 bases in the middle. The CDR3 has 14 residues. The DNA for the CDR3 is TGCAGTGCTAAAGAGGGACCTGGGGCCAACGTCCTGACTTTC. Translation: CSAKEGPGANVLTF.

This clonotype showed up many times. V and J are TRBV7-2 and TRBJ2-7, with 7 bases identical to TRBD1. The CDR3 loop spans 18 amino acids. Germline values: CDR1 SGHTA, CDR2 FQGNSA. J lost 1 base, V lost 4 bases, and 16 bases had no gene match. The CDR3 DNA reads as TGTGCCAGCAGCTCATTGGGCCTCGGGCAGGGGGTTTCCTACGAGCAGTACTTC. Amino acids: CASSSLGLGQGVSYEQYF.

As DNA, the CDR3 is TGTGCCAGCAGTTTAATCGGGACAGGGGTTCGGCAGTACTTC. It translates to CASSLIGTGVRQYF. The rearrangement uses TRBV28 and TRBJ2-7, with 10 bases matching TRBD1. The V gene's germline CDR1 is MDHEN and CDR2 SYDVKM. The CDR3 extends over 14 amino acids. The trim removed 2 bases at V and 9 bases at J, leaving 7 bases unmatched.

The chain is built from TRBV4-1 and TRBJ2-4, with D perhaps matching TRBD1 (5 bases). Trimming shortened V by 6 bases and J by 0 bases, and 18 bases separated the two germline ends. CDR3 length: 17 residues. Looked up from germline, CDR1 is MGHRA and CDR2 is YSYEKL. The CDR3 DNA reads TGCGCCAGCAGTCCTCCTCAGGGTCAATTAGCCAAAAACATTCAGTACTTC. This gives the protein CASSPPQGQLAKNIQYF.

This chain connects TRBV5-4 to TRBJ2-3, with unresolved D. CDR3 size: 15 residues. Looked up from germline, CDR1 is SGHNT and CDR2 is YYREEE (reference sequence). V dropped 0 bases and J dropped 2 bases, with 10 bases sitting between them. The CDR3 sequence: CASSLGQPNTDTQYF. Here the CDR3 DNA reads TGTGCCAGCAGCTTGGGTCAGCCCAACACAGATACGCAGTATTTT. Full variable domain (missing parts from reference TRBV5-4 and TRBJ2-3): ETGVTQSPTHLIKTRGQQVTLRCSSQSGHNTVSWYQQALGQGPQFIFQYYREEENGRGNFPPRFSGLQFPNYSSELNVNALELDDSALYLCASSLGQPNTDTQYFGPGTRLTVL.

This clonotype was found a few times. This rearrangement joins TRBV5-1 to TRBJ2-3; D is possibly TRBD2 (5 bases). V was clipped by 6 bases and J by 0 bases, with 8 bases between them. The CDR3 extends over 13 amino acids. Per germline, CDR1 SGHRS and CDR2 YFSETQ. CDR3 in DNA: TGCGCCAGCAAAAGGACTAGCACAGATACGCAGTATTTT. Residues: CASKRTSTDTQYF.

The chain combines TRBV18 with TRBJ2-1; 7 bases are shared with TRBD2. This CDR3 comprises 15 residues. The J segment lost 2 bases and the V segment lost 9 bases, leaving 10 bases of the junction unmatched. The V gene's germline CDR1 is KGHSH and CDR2 LQKENI. The CDR3: CASRGAAGAYNEQFF. As DNA, the CDR3 is TGTGCCAGTCGTGGGGCGGCGGGGGCCTACAATGAGCAGTTCTTC.

As concerns this clonotype: Relative to the germline gene, one junction end is altered; a read error may explain this. The chain has TRBV19 and TRBJ2-1, with TRBD2 matching 12 bases. This CDR3 has 17 residues. Germline V CDR1 and CDR2: LNHDA, SQIVND (reference sequence). The CDR3 region is CASSSASGGAVLDEQLF. The DNA of the CDR3 is TGTGCCAGTAGTAGCGCTAGCGGGGGGGCGGTTCTGGATGAGCAGCTCTTC.

Ten or more counts support this clonotype. The V call is TRBV7-2, the J call TRBJ2-7; 9 bases are a match to TRBD2. Per germline, CDR1 SGHTA and CDR2 FQGNSA. The CDR3 is 18 amino acids. The ends lost 9 bases at V and 5 bases at J; junction bases unmatched: 23. The CDR3 spells CASVRGRRMLAGENEQYF. CDR3 bases: TGTGCCAGTGTGCGGGGGCGGCGGATGTTAGCGGGAGAAAACGAGCAGTACTTC.

This clonotype was detected only a few times. The gene calls are TRBV5-6 and TRBJ2-5; D perhaps matches TRBD1 (6 bases). The CDR3 is 15 residues long. Germline loops: CDR1 SGHDT, CDR2 YYEEEE. V was clipped by 0 bases and J by 0 bases, with 9 bases between them. DNA of the CDR3: TGTGCCAGCAGCTTGGTGGCAGGGGACCAAGAGACCCAGTACTTC. Protein product: CASSLVAGDQETQYF. Filled out from reference TRBV5-6 and TRBJ2-5, the complete variable domain reads DAGVTQSPTHLIKTRGQQVTLRCSPKSGHDTVSWYQQALGQGPQFIFQYYEEEERQRGNFPDRFSGHQFPNYSSELNVNALLLGDSALYLCASSLVAGDQETQYFGPGTRLLVL.

The chain has TRBV20-1 and TRBJ2-7; 10 bases line up with TRBD2. J was trimmed by 5 bases and V by 0 bases; bases with no gene match: 16. This CDR3 spans 18 amino acids. CDR1 and CDR2 from the germline V gene are DFQATT and SNEGSKA (reference sequence). The CDR3 sequence is CSARDSSSGRAWSHEQYF. CDR3 nucleotides: TGCAGTGCTAGAGATTCCTCAAGCGGGAGGGCCTGGAGCCACGAGCAGTACTTC.

The V gene is TRBV9, the J gene TRBJ2-3; 8 nucleotides agree with TRBD2. CDR3 length: 16 amino acids. The germline V gene encodes CDR1 SGDLS and CDR2 YYNGEE. Trimming at V came to 2 bases and at J to 2 bases, leaving 7 bases not matched to a gene. The CDR3 DNA reads as TGTGCCAGCAGCGTTGGTGCGGGAGGTCCCACAGATACGCAGTATTTT. It codes for CASSVGAGGPTDTQYF.

On this clonotype: A read error may explain this, as a much larger clone is one base away. The final CDR3 position lacks the conserved phenylalanine or tryptophan, pointing to a likely read error. V gene TRBV28 combines with J gene TRBJ2-5; 9 bases fit TRBD1. The CDR3 extends over 15 amino acids. With V trimmed by 7 bases and J by 2 bases, 8 bases remained unmatched. Germline V lookup: CDR1 MDHEN, CDR2 SYDVKM. Here the CDR3 reads CASTFGTGSQETQYL. Here the CDR3 DNA reads TGTGCCAGCACCTTCGGGACAGGGTCGCAAGAGACCCAGTACCTC.

The table lists this clonotype with many counts. This rearrangement joins TRBV2 to TRBJ1-1, with TRBD1 identical over 7 bases. The CDR3 loop spans 15 amino acids. Germline loops: CDR1 SNHLY, CDR2 FYNNEI. Trimming removed 7 bases from V and 1 base from J; junction bases left unmatched: 9. The CDR3 nucleotides read TGTGCCAGCAAGGACAGGAGGAAATCGAACACTGAAGCTTTCTTT. This encodes CASKDRRKSNTEAFF.

This clonotype was found a few times. The chain employs TRBV5-1 and TRBJ2-2, with a tentative D call TRBD1 (6 bases). The CDR3 is 16 residues long. CDR1 is SGHRS, CDR2 YFSETQ, per germline. The V gene lost 9 bases and the J gene lost 9 bases, with 27 bases spanning the gap. The CDR3 reads CATKGDGGPTSRELFF. Written as DNA, the CDR3 is TGCGCCACCAAAGGGGATGGGGGCCCGACTTCGCGGGAGCTGTTTTTT.

This clonotype was picked up a small number of times. The chain recombines TRBV6-5 with TRBJ2-2; 14 bases fit TRBD2. The CDR3 is made up of 19 amino acids. From germline, CDR1 is MNHEY and CDR2 SVGAGI. V lost 2 bases to trimming and J lost 4 bases; unmatched junction nucleotides: 9. The CDR3 protein is CASSYGHRTSGRRTGELFF. CDR3 coding DNA: TGTGCCAGCAGTTACGGACACCGGACTAGCGGGAGGCGCACCGGGGAGCTGTTTTTT.

As to this clonotype: One end of the junction does not line up with germline, which may come from a read error. This sequence joins TRBV24-1 and TRBJ2-6; D unresolved. The CDR3 is made up of 15 amino acids. Germline V lookup: CDR1 KGHDR, CDR2 SFDVKD. This CDR3 reads CATKGSNSRANVLTF. CDR3 sequence (DNA): TGTGCCACCAAGGGTTCTAACTCTAGGGCCAACGTCCTGACTTTC.

This clonotype was seen more than once but under ten times. The chain joins TRBV5-1 to TRBJ1-5; D is undetermined. Germline CDR1 is SGHRS and CDR2 is YFSETQ. V shed 7 bases and J shed 7 bases, with 9 bases lying between them. The CDR3 consists of 11 residues. In nucleotides, the CDR3 is TGCGCCAGCCCCTCTCGCCAGCCCCAGCATTTT. It translates to CASPSRQPQHF.

This clonotype occurred many times. This chain links TRBV30 with TRBJ2-1, with D tentatively TRBD2 (7 bases). This CDR3 comprises 15 residues. CDR1 GTSNPN and CDR2 SVGIG come from the germline V gene (reference sequence). V lost 3 bases to trimming and J lost 7 bases, with 19 bases between them. This chain's CDR3 is CAWRSWGGAGNEQFF. The CDR3 region has the DNA TGTGCCTGGAGGTCATGGGGGGGCGCGGGGAATGAGCAGTTCTTC. Looking up the rest from reference TRBV30 and TRBJ2-1 gives the full variable domain: SQTIHQWPATLVQPVGSPLSLECTVEGTSNPNLYWYRQAAGRGLQLLFYSVGIGQISSEVPQNLSASRPQDRQFILSSKKLLLSDSGFYLCAWRSWGGAGNEQFFGPGTRLTVL.

V gene TRBV29-1 combines with J gene TRBJ2-1; D possibly corresponds to TRBD1 (7 bases). Germline V lookup: CDR1 SQVTM, CDR2 ANQGSEA. The CDR3 runs 12 residues. V gave up 3 bases and J gave up 5 bases, with 8 bases separating them. The CDR3: CSVDRGDNEQFF. The CDR3 DNA follows: TGCAGCGTTGACAGGGGGGACAATGAGCAGTTCTTC.

The chain couples TRBV20-1 to TRBJ2-3; the match to TRBD2 covers 10 bases. CDR1 and CDR2 (germline): DFQATT, SNEGSKA (reference sequence). The V and J ends lost 5 bases and 4 bases, in that order; junction bases with no gene match: 12. The CDR3 length is 16 residues. The CDR3 coding sequence is TGCAGTGCTGACGCCCCTAGCGGGAGTGTGGCAGATACGCAGTATTTT. This translates into CSADAPSGSVADTQYF.